The 31 T cell receptor beta chains presented below share a single source sample, sequenced in a study of vaccination effects on CD4 cells after COVID-19. Expansion of antigen-specific CD4+ T cells with viral peptide pools was carried out by the ViraFEST assay before sequencing. Isolating CD4+ T cells followed approximately 10 days of culture. Among the vaccine recipients, none had a prior SARS-CoV-2 infection, and nucleocapsid antibodies were negative. TCRdb's copy holds only in-frame clones and misses some; the assay was immunoSEQ multiplex PCR. The sample has about 63,000 clones, 75% seen once. These TCRs' antigens remain unknown. The source was CD4+ T cells from PBMCs cultured with HCoV-OC43 spike peptides, collected before COVID-19 vaccination. The subset denotes: HCoV-OC43 spike overlapping peptide pool stimulation. The receptors come from a human donor who received a COVID-19 vaccine.

Details on this clone: At one boundary the junction diverges from the germline segment, which might be a read error. V and J are TRBV20-1 and TRBJ1-2, with D hard to call. Per germline, CDR1 DFQATT and CDR2 SNEGSKA (reference sequence). The CDR3 totals 11 residues. The CDR3 is CSAPDLGGRVF. CDR3 in DNA: TGCAGTGCCCCGGACCTAGGAGGGAGGGTCTTC.

The chain has TRBV6-5 and TRBJ1-2; D gene ambiguous. This CDR3 comprises 14 residues. V lost 5 bases and J 3 bases, leaving 13 bases between the germline ends. CDR1 MNHEY and CDR2 SVGAGI come from the germline V gene. The CDR3 region has the DNA TGTGCCAGCAGTCTCCAAACAGCCTACTATGGCTACACCTTC. Translation: CASSLQTAYYGYTF.

The chain has TRBV14 and TRBJ2-7; D possibly corresponds to TRBD2 (6 bases). V gave up 1 base and J gave up 1 base, with 11 bases separating them. CDR3 length: 15 amino acids. The germline V gene encodes CDR1 SGHDN and CDR2 FVKESK. CDR3 nucleotide sequence: TGTGCCAGCAGCCAAGGTTTGGGGGGATCCTACGAGCAGTACGTC. Its protein is CASSQGLGGSYEQYV.

The CDR3 region is CATSDPSRDRGNTGELFF. The CDR3 DNA follows: TGTGCCACCAGTGATCCGTCCCGGGACAGGGGGAACACCGGGGAGCTGTTTTTT. The rearrangement links TRBV24-1 to TRBJ2-2, with 10 positions matching TRBD1. This CDR3 has 18 amino acids. V gave up 3 bases and J gave up 1 base; unmatched junction bases: 7. In germline, CDR1 is KGHDR, CDR2 SFDVKD.

V gene TRBV27 combines with J gene TRBJ1-1; TRBD1 aligns across 12 bases. From germline, CDR1 is MNHEY and CDR2 SMNVEV (reference sequence). The CDR3 is made up of 16 amino acids. Losses at the gene ends were 5 bases for V and 4 bases for J; bases not matched to a gene: 8. The CDR3 nucleotides read TGTGCCAGCAGTCCAAGGGACAGGGGGCTGAGCACTGAAGCTTTCTTT. It codes for CASSPRDRGLSTEAFF.

The chain is built from TRBV5-4 and TRBJ2-3; D perhaps matches TRBD2 (6 bases). V lost 0 bases and J lost 4, with 15 bases in between. The germline CDR1 and CDR2 sequences are SGHNT and YYREEE (reference sequence). The CDR3 totals 16 residues. The CDR3 sequence is CASSLGVPGGADTQYF. The CDR3 DNA is TGTGCCAGCAGCTTGGGGGTCCCAGGCGGGGCAGATACGCAGTATTTT.

CDR3 DNA sequence: TGTGCCAGCAGCCGGTCCGGGACAGGGGGCTACGAGCAGTACGTC. Translating it yields CASSRSGTGGYEQYV. The V call is TRBV11-2, the J call TRBJ2-7; 11 nucleotides align to TRBD1. V shed 5 bases, J shed 3 bases, and the junction held 6 bases outside the gene matches. This CDR3 contains 15 residues. Per germline, CDR1 SGHAT and CDR2 FQNNGV.

The chain uses TRBV5-1 and TRBJ2-1, with 10 bases identical to TRBD1. The CDR3 length is 14 residues. Germline V gives CDR1 SGHRS, CDR2 YFSETQ. V shed 4 bases and J 10 bases; nucleotides not matched to a gene: 8. CDR3 in amino acids: CASSPGTGEGEQFF. The DNA of the CDR3 is TGCGCCAGCAGCCCCGGGACAGGGGAAGGGGAGCAGTTCTTC.

This sequence joins TRBV5-6 and TRBJ2-3, with D tentatively TRBD1 (6 bases). The CDR3 has 15 amino acids. Trimming left V 6 bases short and J 8 bases short, with 22 bases between. Germline V gene data show CDR1 as SGHDT and CDR2 as YYEEEE. The CDR3 bases are TGTGCCAGCACCTCTTCGGAGAGGGTAGGGGGTACGCAGTATTTT. This encodes CASTSSERVGGTQYF.

The chain carries TRBV30 and TRBJ1-3, with D possibly matching TRBD1 (5 bases). This CDR3 has 18 residues. Germline assignment: CDR1 GTSNPN and CDR2 SVGIG (reference sequence). V was shortened by 4 bases and J by 0 bases, with 22 bases between the two germline ends. CDR3 sequence reads: CAWIDSGGGYLSGNTIYF. As DNA, the CDR3 is TGTGCCTGGATCGACAGTGGGGGGGGGTACCTCTCTGGAAACACCATATATTTT.

The rearrangement joins TRBV6-1 to TRBJ2-1, with D unresolved. This CDR3 is 12 amino acids long. V was trimmed by 2 bases and J by 2 bases, leaving 1 base between them. Germline CDR1 and CDR2: MNHNS and SASEGT. The CDR3: CASSETYNEQFF. The CDR3 coding sequence is TGTGCCAGCAGTGAAACCTACAATGAGCAGTTCTTC.

A few counts support this clone. The rearrangement links TRBV10-2 to TRBJ1-3, with D possibly TRBD1 on 6 matching bases. The CDR3 runs to 14 residues. The germline CDR1 and CDR2 sequences are WSHSY and SAAADI. The V end lost 8 bases, the J end lost 0 bases, and 11 bases lay between the germline ends. The CDR3 spells CASGQSNSGNTIYF. In nucleotides, the CDR3 is TGCGCCAGCGGACAGTCCAACTCTGGAAACACCATATATTTT.

The chain combines TRBV5-1 with TRBJ2-7, with D possibly being TRBD2 (6 bases). V was trimmed by 2 bases and J by 3 bases, leaving 12 bases between them. The CDR3 covers 14 residues. Germline V CDR1 and CDR2: SGHRS, YFSETQ. The CDR3: CASSFGEDFYEQYV. Written as DNA, the CDR3 is TGCGCCAGCAGCTTCGGGGAGGACTTCTACGAGCAGTACGTC.

This clone was seen a handful of times. The V gene is TRBV12-3 or TRBV12-4, the J gene TRBJ1-4, with 7 positions matching TRBD1. This CDR3 is built from 13 residues. After removal of 3 bases from V and 5 bases from J, the junction contained 0 bases not matched to a gene. CDR3 sequence: CASSLGQNEKLFF. CDR3 bases: TGTGCCAGCAGTTTGGGACAGAATGAAAAACTGTTTTTT.

The CDR3 nucleotides are TGCGCCAGAGCCTCGAACGGTGAAAAACTGTTTTTT. Encoded protein: CARASNGEKLFF. The chain employs TRBV10-1 and TRBJ1-4; D ambiguous. Germline V gene data show CDR1 as WNHNN and CDR2 as SYGVQD (reference sequence). Trimming took off 9 bases at V and 7 bases at J, with 12 bases between the two ends. The CDR3 length is 12 residues.

This clone was found a few times. The genes are TRBV7-2 and TRBJ2-1; TRBD2 is a possible D gene (5 bases). Germline assignment: CDR1 SGHTA and CDR2 FQGNSA. CDR3 length equals 12 residues. V was shortened by 3 bases and J by 9 bases, with 9 bases between the two germline ends. The CDR3 spells CASSFGVGEQFF. The CDR3 coding sequence is TGTGCCAGCAGCTTCGGGGTAGGTGAGCAGTTCTTC.

The chain has TRBV30 and TRBJ2-2, with 7 bases aligning to TRBD1. With V trimmed by 4 bases and J by 0 bases, 2 bases remained unmatched. This CDR3 has 14 residues. Germline CDR1 and CDR2: GTSNPN and SVGIG (reference sequence). This chain's CDR3 is CAWIGGSNTGELFF. The CDR3 coding sequence is TGTGCCTGGATAGGGGGCTCGAACACCGGGGAGCTGTTTTTT.

The genes are TRBV5-1 and TRBJ2-1; a possible D gene is TRBD1 (6 bases). Germline V gives CDR1 SGHRS, CDR2 YFSETQ. The CDR3 is 15 residues long. V was clipped by 0 bases and J by 4 bases, with 11 bases between them. The CDR3 is CASSLVGGQYNEQFF. CDR3 DNA sequence: TGCGCCAGCAGCTTGGTGGGTGGACAGTACAATGAGCAGTTCTTC.

CDR3 amino acids: CASSAGTGGYNEQFF. The CDR3 coding sequence is TGCGCCAGCAGCGCCGGGACAGGGGGCTACAATGAGCAGTTCTTC. The chain combines TRBV5-1 with TRBJ2-1, with 11 bases fitting TRBD1. This CDR3 has 15 amino acids. Germline loops: CDR1 SGHRS, CDR2 YFSETQ. Germline trimming cut 4 bases from V and 3 bases from J; bases unmatched to any gene: 3.

The V gene is TRBV20-1, the J gene TRBJ1-2; D perhaps matches TRBD1 (5 bases). Germline CDR1 and CDR2: DFQATT and SNEGSKA (reference sequence). CDR3 size: 10 residues. CDR3 DNA sequence: TGCGGGACTTTTAACTATGGCTACACCTTC. Translated: CGTFNYGYTF.

The rearrangement uses TRBV7-3 and TRBJ2-3; D gene ambiguous. CDR1 SGHTA and CDR2 FQGTGA come from the germline V gene. This CDR3 comprises 13 residues. V gave up 2 bases and J gave up 2 bases, with 5 bases separating them. CDR3 protein: CASSLLFTDTQYF. The CDR3 nucleotides read TGTGCCAGCAGCTTACTATTCACAGATACGCAGTATTTT.

Turning to this clone: In the same sample, other DNA sequences code for this CDR3. The chain is built from TRBV11-2 and TRBJ2-2; D is unresolved. Germline CDR1 is SGHAT and CDR2 is FQNNGV. The germline V and J ends were trimmed by 0 bases and 7 bases, with 3 bases remaining between them. CDR3 length: 12 amino acids. In DNA, the CDR3 is TGTGCCAGCAGCTTAGACATCGGGGAGCTGTTTTTT. It yields the protein CASSLDIGELFF.

The chain links TRBV3-1 (or the pseudogene TRBV3-2) to TRBJ2-3; D gene unclear. This CDR3 contains 13 residues. V lost 4 bases and J lost 6, with 11 bases in between. CDR1 and CDR2 (germline): LGHDT, YNNKEL (reference sequence). The CDR3 is CASSPKKGDTQYF. In DNA, the CDR3 is TGTGCCAGCAGCCCCAAGAAAGGTGATACGCAGTATTTT.

The chain links TRBV24-1 to TRBJ2-3, with D unclear. The germline V gene has CDR1 KGHDR and CDR2 SFDVKD. Trimming removed 9 bases at V and 0 bases at J, with 9 bases between. This CDR3 region has 13 residues. CDR3 DNA: TGTGCCACCCGTCGTAGTAGCACAGATACGCAGTATTTT. Amino acids: CATRRSSTDTQYF.

The chain combines TRBV5-1 with TRBJ2-5; 7 bases are a match to TRBD1. The J segment lost 4 bases and the V segment lost 4 bases, leaving 10 bases of the junction unmatched. Germline V gene lookup returns CDR1 SGHRS and CDR2 YFSETQ. The CDR3 sequence is 15 residues long. The CDR3 DNA reads as TGCGCCAGCAGCCCCCCGCACGGGACAGTAGAGACCCAGTACTTC. Its protein product is CASSPPHGTVETQYF.

This clone was recorded once. The CDR3 nucleotides read TGTGCCATCAGTGATGTAGGTCAGCCCCAGCATTTT. It codes for CAISDVGQPQHF. The chain is built from TRBV10-3 and TRBJ1-5; D call uncertain. CDR1 and CDR2 (germline): ENHRY, SYGVKD. This CDR3 comprises 12 residues. With 3 bases removed from V and 6 bases from J, the gap between germline ends came to 6 bases.

V is TRBV6-5 and J is TRBJ2-1; TRBD1 matches 9 bases. Germline CDR1 and CDR2: MNHEY and SVGAGI. The V segment lost 5 bases and the J segment 5 bases; nucleotides outside the gene matches: 7. The CDR3 is 15 residues long. CDR3 sequence (DNA): TGTGCCAGCAGTCGGGACAGGGATACAAACAATGAGCAGTTCTTC. It codes for CASSRDRDTNNEQFF.

The chain joins TRBV27 to TRBJ2-2, with D possibly being TRBD1 (5 bases). V lost 5 bases, J lost 0 bases, and 7 bases lay in between. The CDR3 extends over 14 amino acids. The V gene's germline CDR1 is MNHEY and CDR2 SMNVEV (reference sequence). CDR3 amino acids: CASSRQTNTGELFF. The CDR3 DNA is TGTGCCAGCAGTCGACAGACGAACACCGGGGAGCTGTTTTTT.

The chain couples TRBV18 to TRBJ1-2; TRBD1 matches 7 bases. V lost 3 bases to trimming and J lost 8 bases; unmatched junction nucleotides: 15. The CDR3 is 16 amino acids. From germline, CDR1 is KGHSH and CDR2 LQKENI. In nucleotides, the CDR3 is TGTGCCAGCTCACCCCCCGGAGACAGGGAGATGAGGGGCTACACCTTC. Protein sequence: CASSPPGDREMRGYTF.

The chain carries TRBV5-1 and TRBJ2-5, with 7 bases matching TRBD1. CDR3 size: 16 residues. The germline CDR1 and CDR2 sequences are SGHRS and YFSETQ. J gave up 0 bases and V 1 base, and 6 bases lay outside the gene matches. CDR3 nucleotides: TGCGCCAGCAGCTTGATGACAGGGATAAACCAAGAGACCCAGTACTTC. Its translation: CASSLMTGINQETQYF.

The V gene is TRBV7-2, the J gene TRBJ1-4, with D unclear. Per germline, CDR1 SGHTA and CDR2 FQGNSA. V was clipped by 1 base and J by 8 bases, with 17 bases between them. CDR3 length equals 16 residues. The CDR3 loop reads CASSLGAGSVGEKLFF. CDR3 in DNA: TGTGCCAGCAGCTTAGGGGCAGGTTCCGTGGGGGAAAAACTGTTTTTT.